This T cell receptor (beta chain) was captured in a study of shared clonotypes between healthy human individuals. Looking at the study overall: Researchers drew samples from two women and a few men aged 18 to 49. General study findings and limits: The small donor group covered limited genetic and exposure diversity. An expected dependence of interdonor clonotype sharing on sequencing depth was noted.

The method was immunoSEQ multiplex PCR; TCRdb's version includes in-frame clones alone and lacks a portion of them. The sample records about 710,000 clones, roughly 73% being singletons. Trimming at V came to 7 bases and at J to 4 bases, leaving 13 bases not matched to a gene. The CDR3 length is 17 residues. The germline V gene encodes CDR1 SNHLY and CDR2 FYNNEI. Comments on this clone: The antigen is not known.

This clonotype was obtained from a woman aged 30 to 39 in good health. The chain employs TRBV2 and TRBJ2-1, with 10 positions matching TRBD2. The material sequenced was memory CD4+ T cells sorted from blood. Subset indicated: CD45RA-negative fraction. DNA for the CDR3: TGTGCCAGCATCGACGGAGCGGGAGGGCCGTCATACAATGAGCAGTTCTTC. Encoded protein: CASIDGAGGPSYNEQFF.